One sample yielded the 30 T cell receptor beta chains listed below, sequenced in a study of blood T cell repertoires in COVID-19. Assay: immunoSEQ multiplex PCR; the TCRdb copy retains only in-frame clones and omits some. The sample includes a few hundred thousand clones, about 88% seen only once; the top ten take roughly a tenth. The sample consisted of peripheral blood. The source is a woman aged 50 to 60 with COVID-19, enrolled during active disease.

This rearrangement joins TRBV7-8 to TRBJ2-6; a weak D match, TRBD1 (5 bases). The V gene lost 2 bases and the J gene lost 1 base, with 9 bases spanning the gap. The germline gives CDR1 SGHVS, CDR2 FQNEAQ. The CDR3 runs to 16 residues. For the CDR3, the DNA is TGTGCCAGCAGCTTAAGGGGCCCGTCTGGGGCCAACGTCCTGACTTTC. Encoded protein: CASSLRGPSGANVLTF.

V gene TRBV9 combines with J gene TRBJ1-2, with 9 bases fitting TRBD1. J lost 7 bases, V lost 9 bases, and 7 bases had no gene match. The CDR3 length is 12 residues. CDR1 is SGDLS and CDR2 is YYNGEE in the germline V gene. The CDR3: CATGDRASGYTF. CDR3 DNA sequence: TGTGCCACTGGGGACAGGGCTTCTGGCTACACCTTC.

The gene calls are TRBV20-1 and TRBJ1-2; no firm D call. The germline CDR1 and CDR2 sequences are DFQATT and SNEGSKA (reference sequence). Trimming stripped 3 bases from V and 7 bases from J, with 9 bases between. CDR3 length equals 11 residues. CDR3 in amino acids: CSASLGSGYTF. CDR3 nucleotide sequence: TGCAGTGCTAGTCTGGGGAGTGGCTACACCTTC.

The chain has TRBV28 and TRBJ2-7, with 8 bases identical to TRBD1. Germline V lookup: CDR1 MDHEN, CDR2 SYDVKM. CDR3 length: 14 amino acids. With 5 bases clipped from V and 2 bases from J, the junction kept 5 bases outside the gene matches. CDR3 DNA: TGTGCCAGCAGTATTTCGGACAGGGCCTACGAGCAGTACTTC. Protein sequence: CASSISDRAYEQYF.

This chain links TRBV10-1 with TRBJ1-2; 8 bases are shared with TRBD1. Germline V CDR1 and CDR2: WNHNN, SYGVQD (reference sequence). This CDR3 has 16 residues. V was clipped by 3 bases and J by 6 bases; unmatched bases: 12. The CDR3 bases are TGCGCCAGCAGTGATCGAAGGGACAGGAGGGGACATGGCTACACCTTC. Translating gives CASSDRRDRRGHGYTF.

In its sample, this clone was seen once. The rearrangement joins TRBV12-3 or TRBV12-4 to TRBJ1-1, with D possibly TRBD1 on 5 matching bases. The length of the CDR3 is 13 residues. V gave up 3 bases and J gave up 10 bases, with 15 bases separating them. CDR3 coding DNA: TGTGCCAGCAGTTTGGGGGGAGGGATCCGAGCTTTCTTT. This gives the protein CASSLGGGIRAFF.

The gene calls are TRBV4-1 and TRBJ1-3; a possible D gene is TRBD1 (6 bases). The V gene's germline CDR1 is MGHRA and CDR2 YSYEKL. The germline V and J ends were trimmed by 4 bases and 0 bases, with 10 bases remaining between them. The CDR3 covers 15 residues. The CDR3 DNA reads TGCGCCAGCAGCCTGGACAGAAACTCTGGAAACACCATATATTTT. Amino acids: CASSLDRNSGNTIYF.

V and J are TRBV18 and TRBJ2-7, with 9 nucleotides matching TRBD2. After removal of 4 bases from V and 3 bases from J, the junction contained 4 bases not matched to a gene. CDR1 is KGHSH and CDR2 is LQKENI in the germline V gene. The CDR3 covers 14 residues. CDR3 coding DNA: TGTGCCAGCTCACGAGATAGCGGGGGCTACGAGCAGTACGTC. Translated: CASSRDSGGYEQYV.

The chain combines TRBV5-1 with TRBJ1-3; TRBD1 matches at 11 bases. The CDR3 loop spans 14 amino acids. V shed 4 bases and J 8 bases; nucleotides not matched to a gene: 5. Germline-derived CDR1 and CDR2 are SGHRS and YFSETQ. CDR3 sequence: CASSRDRGLDTIYF. CDR3 bases: TGCGCCAGCAGCCGGGACAGGGGGTTAGACACCATATATTTT.

This rearrangement joins TRBV6-5 to TRBJ1-1, with D uncertain. V was cut by 4 bases and J by 5 bases, with 11 bases left in between. The length of the CDR3 is 13 residues. Germline lookup yields CDR1 MNHEY and CDR2 SVGAGI. The CDR3: CASSSVWETEAFF. DNA for the CDR3: TGTGCCAGCAGTTCGGTTTGGGAGACTGAAGCTTTCTTT.

The chain couples TRBV7-9 to TRBJ1-2, with 7 nucleotides matching TRBD1. The CDR3 totals 13 residues. CDR1 is SEHNR, CDR2 FQNEAQ, per germline (reference sequence). After removal of 6 bases from V and 6 bases from J, the junction contained 7 bases not matched to a gene. The CDR3 loop reads CASSPDRVDGYTF. CDR3 sequence (DNA): TGTGCCAGCAGTCCCGACAGGGTGGATGGCTACACCTTC.

The rearrangement joins TRBV19 to TRBJ2-1, with D unresolved. Trimming shortened V by 3 bases and J by 9 bases, and 6 bases separated the two germline ends. Germline V CDR1 and CDR2: LNHDA, SQIVND (reference sequence). CDR3 length: 11 residues. The CDR3 loop reads CASSMTGEQFF. CDR3 nucleotides: TGTGCCAGTAGTATGACGGGTGAGCAGTTCTTC. The full variable domain, its missing parts supplied by reference TRBV19 and TRBJ2-1, is DGGITQSPKYLFRKEGQNVTLSCEQNLNHDAMYWYRQDPGQGLRLIYYSQIVNDFQKGDIAEGYSVSREKKESFPLTVTSAQKNPTAFYLCASSMTGEQFFGPGTRLTVL.

In the case of this clone: This may be a read error: a much more frequent sequence differs by one nucleotide. The chain recombines TRBV27 with TRBJ2-3; TRBD1 matches at 9 bases. Germline trimming cut 5 bases from V and 3 bases from J; bases unmatched to any gene: 6. In germline, CDR1 is MNHEY, CDR2 SMNVEV (reference sequence). There are 15 residues in the CDR3. The CDR3 loop reads CASSPRDRATDTQYF. The CDR3 DNA reads as TGTGCCAGCAGTCCCCGGGACAGGGCTACAGATACGCAGTATTTT.

The rearrangement uses TRBV19 and TRBJ1-1; possibly TRBD1 for D (6 bases). Trimming removed 5 bases from V and 3 bases from J, with 13 bases in between. This CDR3 has 14 amino acids. Germline CDR1 and CDR2: LNHDA and SQIVND (reference sequence). The CDR3 spells CASSPLGQYTEAFF. Here the CDR3 DNA reads TGTGCCAGTAGTCCCCTTGGACAGTACACTGAAGCTTTCTTT.

The chain carries TRBV9 and TRBJ1-1; D perhaps matches TRBD1 (5 bases). V was clipped by 0 bases and J by 1 base, with 7 bases between them. Germline assignment: CDR1 SGDLS and CDR2 YYNGEE. This CDR3 has 14 residues. The CDR3 loop is CASSVAGQNTEAFF. CDR3 coding DNA: TGTGCCAGCAGCGTAGCTGGACAGAACACTGAAGCTTTCTTT.

The chain is built from TRBV6-6 and TRBJ2-2; D unclear. The CDR3 sequence is 15 residues long. V was shortened by 2 bases and J by 0 bases, with 7 bases between the two germline ends. Germline loops: CDR1 MNHNY, CDR2 SVGAGI (reference sequence). The CDR3 spells CASSYAAANTGELFF. In nucleotides, the CDR3 is TGTGCCAGCAGTTACGCGGCAGCGAACACCGGGGAGCTGTTTTTT.

This clone was observed a handful of times. This chain joins TRBV29-1 and TRBJ2-1; the D gene is possibly TRBD2 (5 bases). This CDR3 spans 11 amino acids. Trimming took off 2 bases at V and 7 bases at J, with 6 bases between the two ends. CDR1 is SQVTM, CDR2 ANQGSEA, per germline. This chain's CDR3 is CSVERRNEQFF. The DNA of the CDR3 is TGCAGCGTTGAACGGAGGAATGAGCAGTTCTTC.

The gene calls are TRBV11-2 and TRBJ1-1; tentatively, D is TRBD1 (6 bases). The length of the CDR3 is 13 residues. Germline-derived CDR1 and CDR2 are SGHAT and FQNNGV. V was clipped by 5 bases and J by 5 bases, with 12 bases between them. The CDR3 DNA is TGTGCCAGCAGCGAAACAGGGATAACTGAAGCTTTCTTT. Translating gives CASSETGITEAFF.

The chain is built from TRBV6-5 and TRBJ1-4; 7 bases are shared with TRBD1. Germline V gene data show CDR1 as MNHEY and CDR2 as SVGAGI. J gave up 7 bases and V 7 bases, and 9 bases lay outside the gene matches. The CDR3 spans 14 residues. CDR3 sequence reads: CASTQQGYGEKLFF. DNA of the CDR3: TGTGCCAGCACACAACAGGGGTACGGTGAAAAACTGTTTTTT.

The V call is TRBV5-1, the J call TRBJ2-1; 12 bases are a match to TRBD2. Per the germline V gene, CDR1 is SGHRS and CDR2 is YFSETQ. J lost 4 bases, V lost 4 bases, and 6 bases had no gene match. The length of the CDR3 is 16 residues. The CDR3 nucleotides read TGCGCCAGCAGCCCCCCGGGACTAGCGGGTTACAATGAGCAGTTCTTC. Its protein is CASSPPGLAGYNEQFF.

The chain links TRBV27 to TRBJ2-7; possible D gene TRBD2, 6 bases. With 2 bases removed from V and 3 bases from J, the gap between germline ends came to 14 bases. This CDR3 has 15 amino acids. CDR1 and CDR2 from the germline V gene are MNHEY and SMNVEV (reference sequence). CDR3 sequence reads: CASSLLPGLVYEQYF. The CDR3 DNA reads as TGTGCCAGCAGTTTACTGCCGGGACTGGTCTACGAGCAGTACTTC.

The chain couples TRBV28 to TRBJ2-5, with 11 bases identical to TRBD2. This CDR3 has 16 residues. The V segment lost 0 bases and the J segment 3 bases; nucleotides outside the gene matches: 3. Germline CDR1 reads MDHEN; CDR2 reads SYDVKM. CDR3 residues: CASSLWSLAGEETQYF. The DNA for the CDR3 is TGTGCCAGCAGTTTATGGTCACTAGCGGGGGAAGAGACCCAGTACTTC.

This clone was observed a few times. This sequence joins TRBV6-5 and TRBJ1-2; 7 bases are shared with TRBD1. V trimming: 7 bases; J trimming: 7 bases; junction bases outside the gene matches: 9. This CDR3 has 13 residues. Germline V gives CDR1 MNHEY, CDR2 SVGAGI. Here the CDR3 DNA reads TGTGCCAGCACCTATGACAGGGTTGGTGGCTACACCTTC. Protein sequence: CASTYDRVGGYTF.

The genes are TRBV5-1 and TRBJ2-1; D unresolved. V was clipped by 0 bases and J by 7 bases, with 11 bases between them. CDR3 length equals 14 residues. In germline, CDR1 is SGHRS, CDR2 YFSETQ. DNA of the CDR3: TGCGCCAGCAGCTTGGATTTACTTCCGAATGAGCAGTTCTTC. It is translated as CASSLDLLPNEQFF.

V usage is TRBV7-3 and J usage is TRBJ1-1; D perhaps matches TRBD1 (6 bases). CDR3 size: 13 residues. Germline-derived CDR1 and CDR2 are SGHTA and FQGTGA. V lost 6 bases, J lost 4 bases, and 12 bases lay in between. The CDR3 region has the DNA TGTGCCAGCAGTGTAACAGGGTTCACTGAAGCTTTCTTT. It codes for CASSVTGFTEAFF. Full variable domain (rest looked up from reference TRBV7-3 and TRBJ1-1): GAGVSQTPSNKVTEKGKYVELRCDPISGHTALYWYRQSLGQGPEFLIYFQGTGAADDSGLPNDRFFAVRPEGSVSTLKIQRTERGDSAVYLCASSVTGFTEAFFGQGTRLTVV.

This chain links TRBV30 with TRBJ1-1; a weak D match, TRBD1 (6 bases). The CDR3 contains 14 residues. Trimming took 4 bases from V and 6 from J, leaving 18 bases between them. Germline V gene data show CDR1 as GTSNPN and CDR2 as SVGIG (reference sequence). DNA for the CDR3: TGTGCCTGGAATCACAAAGGGGGAAGCCCTGAAGCTTTCTTT. This sequence encodes CAWNHKGGSPEAFF.

This sequence joins TRBV28 and TRBJ2-1; 9 nucleotides line up with TRBD1. The CDR3 is 11 amino acids. Losses at the gene ends were 5 bases for V and 14 bases for J; bases not matched to a gene: 4. Germline-derived CDR1 and CDR2 are MDHEN and SYDVKM. CDR3 loop: CASSARDREFF. The DNA of the CDR3 is TGTGCCAGCAGTGCCCGGGACAGGGAGTTCTTC.

V and J are TRBV5-4 and TRBJ1-5, with 7 bases aligning to TRBD1. V lost 0 bases and J lost 4; bases outside the gene matches: 4. The CDR3 is made up of 15 amino acids. CDR1 is SGHNT and CDR2 is YYREEE in the germline V gene (reference sequence). CDR3 in amino acids: CASSLGQGANQPQHF. The CDR3 coding sequence is TGTGCCAGCAGCTTGGGACAGGGAGCGAATCAGCCCCAGCATTTT.

The chain employs TRBV19 and TRBJ1-2, with no clear D. Germline loops: CDR1 LNHDA, CDR2 SQIVND (reference sequence). Trimming removed 9 bases from V and 3 bases from J, with 11 bases in between. CDR3 length: 12 residues. CDR3: CASRLPDYGYTF. CDR3 coding DNA: TGTGCCAGCCGTCTTCCGGACTATGGCTACACCTTC.

The chain couples TRBV5-4 to TRBJ2-1, with TRBD1 matching over 7 bases. This CDR3 is built from 16 residues. V was clipped by 7 bases and J by 10 bases; unmatched bases: 20. From germline, CDR1 is SGHNT and CDR2 YYREEE (reference sequence). The CDR3 bases are TGTGCCAGCTTTACGTGGGGCATCCCCCAGACAGGGGAGCAGTTCTTC. Protein: CASFTWGIPQTGEQFF.